This T cell receptor beta chain was sequenced for a study of tissue T cells after allogeneic stem cell transplantation. For the study at large: Patients with graft-versus-host disease had grafts: four unmodified, three CD34-selected and T-cell-depleted. Broader study findings: Motif-based clustering found tissue-specific repertoire signatures shared across patients, though few clones were shared.

As for this clone: Its antigen is as yet unknown.

The length of the CDR3 is 14 residues. From germline, CDR1 is LNHNV and CDR2 YYDKDF (reference sequence). V was clipped by 6 bases and J by 6 bases; unmatched bases: 5. Measured with immunoSEQ multiplex PCR; TCRdb has only the in-frame clones, and not every one. Of some 520 clones listed, around half were seen once; the top ten hold roughly 77%. The material sequenced was skin, taken at autopsy. This chain connects TRBV15 to TRBJ2-7; 13 bases line up with TRBD2. This clonotype originated in a female patient aged 40-69 years with steroid-refractory graft-versus-host disease after an allogeneic stem cell transplant. Part of the T cells may come from the graft donor. This CDR3 reads CATSKLAGGSEQYF. CDR3 in DNA: TGTGCCACCAGTAAACTAGCGGGAGGGAGCGAGCAGTACTTC.